The 12 T cell receptor beta chains reported below all come from one sample, sequenced in a study of patients and donors after allogeneic stem cell transplantation. TCRdb re-called the RT-PCR reads through MiXCR, storing one row per CDR3 protein. In the table there are some 200,000 distinct CDR3 sequences, around two fifths of which are singletons. Sequenced: blood, either unsorted or a sorted T cell fraction (not recorded which). These receptors came from a human donor who was either an allogeneic HSCT recipient or a stem cell or donor lymphocyte infusion donor (not recorded which). It is not recorded whose cells these are; they may come from a transplant donor.

The genes are TRBV2 and TRBJ2-2; TRBD1 is a possible D gene (6 bases). Germline-derived CDR1 and CDR2 are SNHLY and FYNNEI. CDR3 size: 15 residues. With 3 bases removed from V and 1 base from J, the gap between germline ends came to 9 bases. CDR3 sequence: CASSETGQNTGELFF. CDR3 sequence (DNA): TGTGCCAGCAGTGAGACGGGACAGAACACCGGGGAGCTGTTTTTT.

This rearrangement joins TRBV6-5 to TRBJ1-4; perhaps TRBD1 as D (5 bases). Germline-derived CDR1 and CDR2 are MNHEY and SVGAGI. The CDR3 length is 15 residues. The V and J ends lost 2 bases and 0 bases respectively, with 7 bases between them. The CDR3 coding sequence is TGTGCCAGCAGTTACAGCAGGGCAACTAATGAAAAACTGTTTTTT. It is translated as CASSYSRATNEKLFF.

The chain is built from TRBV2 and TRBJ1-4; a possible D gene is TRBD1 (6 bases). The germline V and J ends were trimmed by 7 bases and 6 bases, with 9 bases remaining between them. This CDR3 region has 12 residues. The germline gives CDR1 SNHLY, CDR2 FYNNEI. CDR3 sequence reads: CASNHRDEKLFF. The CDR3, as DNA: TGTGCCAGCAACCACAGGGATGAAAAACTGTTTTTT.

The rearrangement links TRBV11-2 to TRBJ2-4; unclear D gene. V lost 1 base and J lost 15, with 16 bases in between. The CDR3 sequence is 13 residues long. CDR1 is SGHAT and CDR2 is FQNNGV in the germline V gene. The CDR3 region is CASSLALEPGPYF. The CDR3 coding sequence is TGTGCCAGCAGCTTAGCCCTGGAACCCGGGCCGTACTTC.

The CDR3 is CASSLAAGYSYNEQFF. CDR3 sequence (DNA): TGTGCCAGCAGCTTAGCGGCGGGATACTCTTACAATGAGCAGTTCTTC. V is TRBV7-8 and J is TRBJ2-1; TRBD2 might be the D (6 bases). The CDR3 totals 16 residues. The germline V gene has CDR1 SGHVS and CDR2 FQNEAQ. The V and J ends lost 0 bases and 4 bases respectively, with 13 bases between them.

V usage is TRBV6-5 and J usage is TRBJ2-1, with 12 bases identical to TRBD2. The CDR3 runs to 19 residues. V trimming: 6 bases; J trimming: 3 bases; junction bases outside the gene matches: 15. Germline V CDR1 and CDR2: MNHEY, SVGAGI. This chain's CDR3 is CASSPTLRGLAGNYNEQFF. Here the CDR3 DNA reads TGTGCCAGCAGCCCAACCCTACGTGGACTAGCGGGGAACTACAATGAGCAGTTCTTC.

This clonotype was detected a few times. This sequence joins TRBV7-9 and TRBJ1-4; D is possibly TRBD1 (5 bases). V lost 5 bases to trimming and J lost 7 bases, with 11 bases between them. Germline CDR1 reads SEHNR; CDR2 reads FQNEAQ (reference sequence). The CDR3 covers 13 residues. In nucleotides, the CDR3 is TGTGCCAGCAGCACCCGGGGGAGTGAAAAACTGTTTTTT. This sequence encodes CASSTRGSEKLFF.

In this sample, this clonotype turned up a few times. The chain carries TRBV29-1 and TRBJ2-2; a weak D match, TRBD2 (6 bases). With 7 bases removed from V and 7 bases from J, the gap between germline ends came to 13 bases. CDR1 SQVTM and CDR2 ANQGSEA come from the germline V gene. The CDR3 length is 12 residues. In DNA form, the CDR3 reads TGCAGCGCCTCACGGAGGGACGGGGAGCTGTTTTTT. Protein sequence: CSASRRDGELFF.

This clonotype was picked up a small number of times. The chain links TRBV15 to TRBJ1-6; D possibly corresponds to TRBD1 (6 bases). Germline loops: CDR1 LNHNV, CDR2 YYDKDF (reference sequence). The V and J ends lost 0 bases and 7 bases respectively, with 10 bases between them. The CDR3 is 15 residues long. The CDR3 loop reads CATSRDGGANSPLHF. CDR3 coding DNA: TGTGCCACCAGCAGAGATGGGGGGGCAAATTCACCCCTCCACTTT.

The V and J genes are TRBV27 and TRBJ2-3, with D uncertain. Trimming took 2 bases from V and 0 from J, leaving 6 bases between them. The CDR3 covers 14 residues. Per the germline V gene, CDR1 is MNHEY and CDR2 is SMNVEV (reference sequence). CDR3 sequence: CASSLLSSTDTQYF. DNA of the CDR3: TGTGCCAGCAGTTTACTCTCTAGCACAGATACGCAGTATTTT.

This clonotype appeared a few times. V gene TRBV6-5 combines with J gene TRBJ2-3, with TRBD2 matching over 8 bases. The CDR3 loop spans 15 amino acids. Germline CDR1 and CDR2: MNHEY and SVGAGI. Trimming cost V 2 bases and J 0 bases; bases outside gene matches: 1. The CDR3 loop is CASSYERESTDTQYF. Here the CDR3 DNA reads TGTGCCAGCAGTTACGAGCGGGAGAGCACAGATACGCAGTATTTT.

The chain employs TRBV4-3 and TRBJ1-2; D is unclear. The length of the CDR3 is 15 residues. Trimming cost V 4 bases and J 4 bases, with 16 bases left between them. The germline V gene encodes CDR1 LGHNA and CDR2 YSLEER. The CDR3 bases are TGCGCCAGCAGCCTCCGGGGAGGCTCAGGCTATGGCTACACCTTC. Translation gives CASSLRGGSGYGYTF.